This TCR beta chain comes out of a study of shared clonotypes between healthy human individuals. The method was immunoSEQ multiplex PCR; TCRdb's version includes in-frame clones alone and lacks a portion of them. Of more than 850,000 clones listed, 75% to 80% are singletons. The receptor was derived from a young man in good health. Some clones in this sample may be carry-over from other donors' samples. The material sequenced was memory CD4+ T cells from PBMCs. Specified subset: CD45RA-negative fraction.

The CDR3 is CASSQATRAASTDTQYF. For the CDR3, the DNA is TGCGCCAGCAGCCAGGCGACGCGGGCAGCTAGCACAGATACGCAGTATTTT. The chain has TRBV4-1 and TRBJ2-3, with a possible D match to TRBD2 (5 bases). Germline values: CDR1 MGHRA, CDR2 YSYEKL. The V gene lost 3 bases and the J gene lost 0 bases, with 16 bases spanning the gap. CDR3 length: 17 amino acids.